The 27 T cell receptor beta chains below come from one sample, sequenced in a study of a mutant IDH1 vaccine in newly diagnosed glioma. Repertoires were generated with immunoSEQ multiplex PCR, while TCRdb's copy carries only in-frame clones and drops some. Among about 74,000 clones, around 87% were seen once, and the ten largest hold 2% to 2.5%. The antigens of these receptors remain unknown. Documented time point: week 35, safety follow-up. Doses comprised 300 ug of mutant IDH1 20-mer peptide each, plus topical imiquimod. The input for sequencing was PBMCs, taken from a glioma patient whose treatment included an IDH1 peptide vaccine. These receptors originate from a man under 40 with glioma.

This chain connects TRBV2 to TRBJ2-3; possibly TRBD2 for D (5 bases). Germline CDR1 reads SNHLY; CDR2 reads FYNNEI. There are 16 residues in the CDR3. The ends were cut back, 7 bases at V and 6 bases at J, with 23 bases in the middle. CDR3 residues: CASKRTPGTTEDTQYF. CDR3 nucleotides: TGTGCCAGCAAAAGGACCCCGGGAACTACAGAGGATACGCAGTATTTT.

CDR3: CASSEVRNTEAFF. CDR3 nucleotides: TGTGCCAGCAGTGAAGTCAGAAACACTGAAGCTTTCTTT. This chain joins TRBV2 and TRBJ1-1; D not certain. The CDR3 sequence is 13 residues long. The germline V and J ends were trimmed by 1 base and 2 bases, with 5 bases remaining between them. The germline V gene encodes CDR1 SNHLY and CDR2 FYNNEI.

This clone was recorded a few times. The chain links TRBV4-3 to TRBJ2-5, with D possibly matching TRBD1 (5 bases). The germline CDR1 and CDR2 sequences are LGHNA and YSLEER. Trimming shortened V by 0 bases and J by 3 bases, and 5 bases separated the two germline ends. CDR3 length: 13 amino acids. CDR3 nucleotides: TGCGCCAGCAGCCAAGACAGGGAAGAGACCCAGTACTTC. Protein: CASSQDREETQYF.

The V and J genes are TRBV7-9 and TRBJ1-2; D uncertain. CDR1 and CDR2 from the germline V gene are SEHNR and FQNEAQ (reference sequence). V lost 4 bases and J 1 base, leaving 10 bases between the germline ends. The CDR3 has 14 residues. The CDR3 sequence: CASSSPPLNYGYTF. The CDR3 DNA follows: TGTGCCAGCAGCTCCCCCCCCCTTAACTATGGCTACACCTTC.

The chain links TRBV2 to TRBJ1-3; D is unclear. From germline, CDR1 is SNHLY and CDR2 FYNNEI. V was clipped by 5 bases and J by 4 bases, with 6 bases between them. The CDR3 consists of 12 residues. CDR3 loop: CASSREGNTIYF. CDR3 nucleotides: TGTGCCAGCAGTCGCGAGGGAAACACCATATATTTT.

J is TRBJ1-5 and V is TRBV19; 7 bases fit TRBD1. The germline V gene encodes CDR1 LNHDA and CDR2 SQIVND (reference sequence). V lost 4 bases and J lost 6; bases outside the gene matches: 6. The CDR3 consists of 14 residues. The CDR3 reads CASSKGAGGQPQHF. The CDR3 region has the DNA TGTGCCAGTAGTAAGGGGGCTGGGGGTCAGCCCCAGCATTTT.

The gene calls are TRBV28 and TRBJ2-5; unclear D gene. The CDR3 has 11 residues. Trimming cost V 1 base and J 5 bases, with 2 bases left between them. Germline V gene data show CDR1 as MDHEN and CDR2 as SYDVKM. The CDR3 loop reads CASSLYETQYF. DNA of the CDR3: TGTGCCAGCAGTTTATACGAGACCCAGTACTTC.

This chain connects TRBV7-9 to TRBJ2-6, with no clear D. Germline V CDR1 and CDR2: SEHNR, FQNEAQ (reference sequence). V lost 4 bases, J lost 5 bases, and 21 bases lay in between. This CDR3 has 18 amino acids. Here the CDR3 reads CASSSKEYHESRANVLTF. The CDR3 DNA reads as TGTGCCAGCAGCTCGAAGGAATACCATGAAAGTCGGGCCAACGTCCTGACTTTC.

The chain has TRBV9 and TRBJ2-3; D is unclear. V lost 0 bases and J lost 3, with 5 bases in between. This CDR3 comprises 13 residues. Germline V gene sequence: CDR1 SGDLS, CDR2 YYNGEE. The CDR3 DNA follows: TGTGCCAGCAGCGTAGTAGAAACAGATACGCAGTATTTT. Residues: CASSVVETDTQYF.

This chain uses TRBV28 with TRBJ1-1; TRBD1 might be the D (5 bases). Trimming took off 7 bases at V and 4 bases at J, with 16 bases between the two ends. Looked up from germline, CDR1 is MDHEN and CDR2 is SYDVKM. The CDR3 runs to 14 residues. CDR3 region: CASNPSGRGTEAFF. For the CDR3, the DNA is TGTGCCAGCAACCCTTCGGGACGGGGCACTGAAGCTTTCTTT. Together with reference TRBV28 and TRBJ1-1, the CDR3 gives the full variable domain: DVKVTQSSRYLVKRTGEKVFLECVQDMDHENMFWYRQDPGLGLRLIYFSYDVKMKEKGDIPEGYSVSREKKERFSLILESASTNQTSMYLCASNPSGRGTEAFFGQGTRLTVV.

The chain uses TRBV28 and TRBJ2-2; no definite D call. The V and J ends lost 7 bases and 5 bases respectively, with 11 bases between them. CDR3 length: 13 amino acids. Germline V lookup: CDR1 MDHEN, CDR2 SYDVKM. The CDR3 sequence: CASNIGSTGELFF. CDR3 coding DNA: TGTGCCAGCAATATCGGCTCGACCGGGGAGCTGTTTTTT.

The chain links TRBV7-9 to TRBJ2-7; D may match TRBD1 or TRBD2 (5 bases each). The germline gives CDR1 SEHNR, CDR2 FQNEAQ (reference sequence). The V end lost 6 bases, the J end lost 4 bases, and 19 bases lay between the germline ends. The CDR3 runs 15 residues. CDR3 residues: CASSSGTEKGYEQYF. The CDR3, as DNA: TGTGCCAGCAGTAGTGGGACCGAAAAAGGGTACGAGCAGTACTTC.

CDR3 in amino acids: CASSPGGRETQYF. The CDR3, as DNA: TGTGCCAGTAGCCCGGGGGGGCGAGAGACCCAGTACTTC. V gene TRBV19 combines with J gene TRBJ2-5; TRBD2 matches at 8 bases. The CDR3 totals 13 residues. V lost 6 bases, J lost 4 bases, and 4 bases stayed unmatched. Germline CDR1 LNHDA, CDR2 SQIVND (reference sequence).

The rearrangement joins TRBV5-6 to TRBJ2-1; 10 nucleotides match TRBD2. The CDR3 totals 16 residues. V was pared by 0 bases and J by 6 bases, with 6 bases of the junction left unmatched. CDR1 is SGHDT and CDR2 is YYEEEE in the germline V gene. CDR3 DNA sequence: TGTGCCAGCAGCTTGGGACGTAGCGGGGGGCGCAATGAGCAGTTCTTC. It translates to CASSLGRSGGRNEQFF.

V usage is TRBV20-1 and J usage is TRBJ2-3; maybe TRBD2 (5 bases). CDR3 size: 11 residues. Germline V gene lookup returns CDR1 DFQATT and CDR2 SNEGSKA (reference sequence). V was cut by 6 bases and J by 6 bases, with 10 bases left in between. The CDR3 loop is CSARSGDTQYF. The CDR3 DNA follows: TGCAGTGCCCGGTCGGGGGATACGCAGTATTTT.

The chain recombines TRBV5-1 with TRBJ2-1; the D is unclear. The germline V gene has CDR1 SGHRS and CDR2 YFSETQ. There are 14 residues in the CDR3. V was cut by 2 bases and J by 4 bases, with 10 bases left in between. In DNA, the CDR3 is TGCGCCAGCAGCTTATCCGCTGCGTACAATGAGCAGTTCTTC. This codes for CASSLSAAYNEQFF.

This clone was recorded only once. The chain joins TRBV10-3 to TRBJ1-1; D is unclear. Per the germline V gene, CDR1 is ENHRY and CDR2 is SYGVKD. The V end was cut by 2 bases, the J end by 1 base, with 5 bases between. The length of the CDR3 is 13 residues. The CDR3 DNA reads as TGTGCCATCAGTGAGGGCAGGAACACTGAAGCTTTCTTT. Residues: CAISEGRNTEAFF.

V gene TRBV28 combines with J gene TRBJ1-6; no definite D call. With 2 bases removed from V and 4 bases from J, the gap between germline ends came to 9 bases. The CDR3 is 15 residues long. From germline, CDR1 is MDHEN and CDR2 SYDVKM. This chain's CDR3 is CASSLPRTYNSPLHF. CDR3 DNA: TGTGCCAGCAGTTTACCCAGGACTTATAATTCACCCCTCCACTTT. Using reference TRBV28 and TRBJ1-6 for the parts outside the CDR3, the full variable domain is DVKVTQSSRYLVKRTGEKVFLECVQDMDHENMFWYRQDPGLGLRLIYFSYDVKMKEKGDIPEGYSVSREKKERFSLILESASTNQTSMYLCASSLPRTYNSPLHFGNGTRLTVT.

The chain has TRBV28 and TRBJ2-4; possible D gene TRBD2, 5 bases. The CDR3 contains 15 residues. Germline CDR1 and CDR2: MDHEN and SYDVKM. V lost 10 bases and J 0 bases, leaving 16 bases between the germline ends. The CDR3 DNA reads as TGTGCCACCTCACTGGACGGACTAGCCAAAAACATTCAGTACTTC. Translating it yields CATSLDGLAKNIQYF.

This clone was observed a few times. The V gene is TRBV7-9, the J gene TRBJ2-5; D is possibly TRBD1 (6 bases). Trimming took off 3 bases at V and 0 bases at J, with 8 bases between the two ends. The CDR3 extends over 14 amino acids. Germline V lookup: CDR1 SEHNR, CDR2 FQNEAQ (reference sequence). CDR3 sequence (DNA): TGTGCCAGCAGCTTCGGACAGAACCAAGAGACCCAGTACTTC. As protein: CASSFGQNQETQYF.

The J gene is TRBJ2-2, the V gene TRBV9, with 7 nucleotides matching TRBD1. V lost 3 bases, J lost 5 bases, and 7 bases stayed unmatched. Germline V gives CDR1 SGDLS, CDR2 YYNGEE. The CDR3 has 15 residues. In nucleotides, the CDR3 is TGTGCCAGCAGCGCCACGGACAGGCCAACCGGGGAGCTGTTTTTT. Its translation is CASSATDRPTGELFF.

As for this clone: The sample holds other DNA sequences that translate to the same CDR3. The V call is TRBV5-1, the J call TRBJ2-2, with a weak D call TRBD1 (6 bases). The CDR3 has 15 residues. Germline CDR1 is SGHRS and CDR2 is YFSETQ. V gave up 2 bases and J gave up 4 bases, with 12 bases separating them. In nucleotides, the CDR3 is TGCGCCAGCAGCTTCGGGCAGGGGAGCACCGGGGAGCTGTTTTTT. Protein: CASSFGQGSTGELFF. Using reference TRBV5-1 and TRBJ2-2 for the parts outside the CDR3, the full variable domain is KAGVTQTPRYLIKTRGQQVTLSCSPISGHRSVSWYQQTPGQGLQFLFEYFSETQRNKGNFPGRFSGRQFSNSRSEMNVSTLELGDSALYLCASSFGQGSTGELFFGEGSRLTVL.

The V gene is TRBV7-9, the J gene TRBJ2-7; unclear D gene. Trimming shortened V by 2 bases and J by 4 bases, and 6 bases separated the two germline ends. Germline loops: CDR1 SEHNR, CDR2 FQNEAQ (reference sequence). The length of the CDR3 is 12 residues. CDR3 in DNA: TGTGCCAGCAGCTTATCCGATTACGAGCAGTACTTC. This sequence encodes CASSLSDYEQYF.

A few counts support this clone. The J gene is TRBJ1-4, the V gene TRBV28, with D unresolved. Germline lookup yields CDR1 MDHEN and CDR2 SYDVKM. The CDR3 length is 13 residues. V was trimmed by 8 bases and J by 10 bases, leaving 17 bases between them. CDR3 in DNA: TGTGCCAGCCAGCTCAGCCTCAAGACAAAACTGTTTTTT. Translation: CASQLSLKTKLFF.

CDR3 bases: TGTGCCAGCAGCTTGGCAGGCGGGAACACCGGGGAGCTGTTTTTT. Translation: CASSLAGGNTGELFF. The chain joins TRBV7-6 to TRBJ2-2; D ambiguous. V lost 3 bases and J 1 base, leaving 9 bases between the germline ends. The CDR3 extends over 15 amino acids. Germline V lookup: CDR1 SGHVS, CDR2 FNYEAQ.

The chain recombines TRBV7-2 with TRBJ1-2; D possibly corresponds to TRBD1 (5 bases). V dropped 1 base and J dropped 2 bases, with 8 bases sitting between them. Germline V gives CDR1 SGHTA, CDR2 FQGNSA. The CDR3 extends over 14 amino acids. The CDR3 here is CASSLGGANYGYTF. For the CDR3, the DNA is TGTGCCAGCAGCTTAGGGGGCGCCAACTATGGCTACACCTTC.

This chain connects TRBV27 to TRBJ1-4; TRBD1 is a possible D gene (6 bases). This CDR3 is 15 amino acids long. Germline CDR1 reads MNHEY; CDR2 reads SMNVEV (reference sequence). V shed 6 bases and J shed 8 bases, with 19 bases lying between them. The CDR3: CASSHKDRLGEKLFF. CDR3 DNA: TGTGCCAGCAGCCATAAGGACAGACTCGGGGAAAAACTGTTTTTT.